One sample yielded the 26 T cell receptor beta chains listed below, sequenced in a study of T-cell reconstitution after alpha-beta-depleted transplantation in children. TCRbeta library preparation incorporated unique molecular identifiers. MiXCR, run by TCRdb on the PCR reads, gives a single entry per CDR3 protein. The table has about 420,000 distinct CDR3 sequences, 16% seen once. Sequencing used PBMCs, mostly from graft donor cells, obtained 360 days after TCRalphabeta/CD19-depleted stem cell transplant. These receptors were obtained from a boy younger than two who had a stem cell transplant for Wiskott-Aldrich syndrome, so the T cells may come from the graft donor.

V and J are TRBV5-1 and TRBJ2-1, with TRBD2 identical over 16 bases. This CDR3 spans 20 amino acids. V gave up 2 bases and J gave up 3 bases; unmatched junction bases: 11. Germline CDR1 reads SGHRS; CDR2 reads YFSETQ. The CDR3 sequence is CASSFLPGTSGRARYNEQFF. The CDR3 DNA follows: TGCGCCAGCAGCTTCCTCCCCGGGACTAGCGGGAGGGCCCGCTACAATGAGCAGTTCTTC.

This clonotype showed up just a few times. The rearrangement joins TRBV6-5 to TRBJ1-6; unclear D gene. V lost 0 bases and J 2 bases, leaving 8 bases between the germline ends. The germline V gene has CDR1 MNHEY and CDR2 SVGAGI. CDR3 length: 16 residues. The CDR3 here is CASSYSLDTYNSPLHF. CDR3 bases: TGTGCCAGCAGTTACTCCCTAGACACCTATAATTCACCCCTCCACTTT.

This clonotype was found a few times. The chain's CDR3 is CATSSAGVGEYEQYF. CDR3 DNA: TGTGCCACCAGCAGCGCAGGCGTAGGGGAGTACGAGCAGTACTTC. This chain links TRBV15 with TRBJ2-7, with D perhaps matching TRBD1 or TRBD2 (5 bases each). Per germline, CDR1 LNHNV and CDR2 YYDKDF (reference sequence). The CDR3 is 15 amino acids. V was clipped by 3 bases and J by 4 bases, with 16 bases between them.

The rearrangement joins TRBV7-9 to TRBJ2-1; D remains ambiguous. The CDR3 is 14 residues long. V shed 3 bases and J shed 7 bases, with 13 bases lying between them. Germline assignment: CDR1 SEHNR and CDR2 FQNEAQ (reference sequence). The CDR3 sequence: CASSFKLVRNEQFF. The CDR3 DNA reads TGTGCCAGCAGCTTTAAGCTAGTTAGAAATGAGCAGTTCTTC.

The chain employs TRBV6-2 or TRBV6-3 and TRBJ2-7; 8 bases fit TRBD2. In germline, CDR1 is MNHEY, CDR2 SVGEGT. Trimming took 5 bases from V and 7 from J; bases not matched to a gene: 16. There are 16 residues in the CDR3. The CDR3 region is CASSPRLASLYGEQYF. The CDR3 coding sequence is TGTGCCAGCAGTCCGAGACTAGCGAGTCTCTACGGGGAGCAGTACTTC.

The chain joins TRBV12-3 or TRBV12-4 to TRBJ2-3; D is possibly TRBD1 or TRBD2 (5 bases each). This CDR3 comprises 16 residues. V was shortened by 2 bases and J by 1 base, with 13 bases between the two germline ends. CDR3 loop: CASSLRVGTGTDTQYF. The CDR3 coding sequence is TGTGCCAGCAGTTTAAGGGTCGGGACGGGCACAGATACGCAGTATTTT.

The chain uses TRBV5-1 and TRBJ2-1, with D unresolved. Germline loops: CDR1 SGHRS, CDR2 YFSETQ. The CDR3 covers 12 residues. V lost 0 bases and J lost 10, with 8 bases in between. CDR3 amino acids: CASSLAWAEQFF. The CDR3 nucleotides read TGCGCCAGCAGCTTGGCCTGGGCCGAGCAGTTCTTC. The full variable domain, completed using reference TRBV5-1 and TRBJ2-1, is KAGVTQTPRYLIKTRGQQVTLSCSPISGHRSVSWYQQTPGQGLQFLFEYFSETQRNKGNFPGRFSGRQFSNSRSEMNVSTLELGDSALYLCASSLAWAEQFFGPGTRLTVL.

The V call is TRBV6-6, the J call TRBJ2-7; D may be TRBD1 (6 bases). The CDR3 consists of 13 residues. Trimming pared 6 bases from V and 5 bases from J, leaving 14 bases between. Germline V lookup: CDR1 MNHNY, CDR2 SVGAGI (reference sequence). CDR3 loop: CASSLKGHHEQYF. CDR3 bases: TGTGCCAGCAGCCTAAAGGGACACCACGAGCAGTACTTC.

This clonotype appeared a few times. The chain joins TRBV20-1 to TRBJ2-7; tentative D call: TRBD2 (5 bases). CDR3 length equals 13 residues. Germline V gene lookup returns CDR1 DFQATT and CDR2 SNEGSKA (reference sequence). With 6 bases removed from V and 3 bases from J, the gap between germline ends came to 15 bases. CDR3 sequence reads: CSAAELDLYEQYF. DNA for the CDR3: TGCAGTGCCGCCGAACTAGATCTCTACGAGCAGTACTTC.

The chain employs TRBV30 and TRBJ1-1, with 7 positions matching TRBD1. After removal of 5 bases from V and 1 base from J, the junction contained 4 bases not matched to a gene. CDR3 length: 13 amino acids. The germline V gene has CDR1 GTSNPN and CDR2 SVGIG (reference sequence). CDR3 loop: CAWGTDRNTEAFF. The CDR3 nucleotides read TGTGCCTGGGGGACAGACAGGAACACTGAAGCTTTCTTT.

The chain links TRBV6-5 to TRBJ2-7; tentative D call: TRBD1 (6 bases). The CDR3 is made up of 19 amino acids. The germline V gene encodes CDR1 MNHEY and CDR2 SVGAGI. V lost 0 bases and J 1 base, leaving 22 bases between the germline ends. The CDR3 loop reads CASSYSWDGLHRVSYEQYF. In DNA, the CDR3 is TGTGCCAGCAGTTACTCCTGGGACGGCCTCCACAGGGTTTCCTACGAGCAGTACTTC.

The chain is built from TRBV19 and TRBJ2-1; possibly TRBD1 for D (5 bases). The length of the CDR3 is 19 residues. The germline V and J ends were trimmed by 5 bases and 0 bases, with 23 bases remaining between them. In germline, CDR1 is LNHDA, CDR2 SQIVND (reference sequence). CDR3 sequence reads: CASSPSGRALTRSYNEQFF. DNA for the CDR3: TGTGCCAGTAGTCCGTCCGGCAGGGCGTTAACTCGCTCCTACAATGAGCAGTTCTTC. The full variable domain, rest sourced from reference TRBV19 and TRBJ2-1, is DGGITQSPKYLFRKEGQNVTLSCEQNLNHDAMYWYRQDPGQGLRLIYYSQIVNDFQKGDIAEGYSVSREKKESFPLTVTSAQKNPTAFYLCASSPSGRALTRSYNEQFFGPGTRLTVL.

The chain is built from TRBV14 and TRBJ2-5; D ambiguous. The ends were cut back, 0 bases at V and 2 bases at J, with 10 bases in the middle. CDR1 SGHDN and CDR2 FVKESK come from the germline V gene. The CDR3 has 15 residues. The CDR3 DNA is TGTGCCAGCAGCCAAGATGGATACAGACAAGAGACCCAGTACTTC. Its translation: CASSQDGYRQETQYF.

This clonotype was observed at least ten times. The chain combines TRBV14 with TRBJ2-7; D assignment may be TRBD1 or TRBD2 (5 bases each). This CDR3 is 13 amino acids long. Germline assignment: CDR1 SGHDN and CDR2 FVKESK. V gave up 4 bases and J gave up 3 bases, with 10 bases separating them. CDR3 in amino acids: CASSPGPNYEQYF. In nucleotides, the CDR3 is TGTGCCAGCAGCCCGGGACCGAACTACGAGCAGTACTTC.

This clonotype was recorded a few times. The J gene is TRBJ2-7, the V gene TRBV20-1; D is possibly TRBD1 (7 bases). The germline gives CDR1 DFQATT, CDR2 SNEGSKA (reference sequence). Trimming took off 7 bases at V and 4 bases at J, with 17 bases between the two ends. This CDR3 comprises 13 residues. In DNA form, the CDR3 reads TGCAGTGGCGGGGAGACAGGGAGTTACGAGCAGTACTTC. It codes for CSGGETGSYEQYF.

This clonotype has a handful of counts. The V and J genes are TRBV20-1 and TRBJ2-7, with no clear D. Trimming removed 3 bases at V and 7 bases at J, with 13 bases between. This CDR3 spans 12 amino acids. In germline, CDR1 is DFQATT, CDR2 SNEGSKA (reference sequence). The CDR3 reads CSASVGLREQYF. The DNA for the CDR3 is TGCAGTGCTAGTGTCGGGTTGAGGGAGCAGTACTTC.

This clonotype was seen only a few times. The chain carries TRBV20-1 and TRBJ2-5; 8 bases map to TRBD1. The J segment lost 5 bases and the V segment lost 2 bases, leaving 7 bases of the junction unmatched. This CDR3 is built from 14 residues. Germline CDR1 reads DFQATT; CDR2 reads SNEGSKA (reference sequence). CDR3 amino acids: CSARSQGAWETQYF. The CDR3 bases are TGCAGTGCTAGAAGTCAGGGGGCTTGGGAGACCCAGTACTTC.

Remarks on this clonotype: The CDR3 end shows no conserved phenylalanine or tryptophan, and so a read error is likely. The chain links TRBV12-3 or TRBV12-4 to TRBJ2-5; D call uncertain. The CDR3 contains 14 residues. V was pared by 3 bases and J by 1 base, with 9 bases between. The CDR3 coding sequence is TGTGCCAGCAGTTTTTTGAACAGCCAAGAGACCCAGTACTCC. Protein product: CASSFLNSQETQYS.

There are many counts of this clonotype. The CDR3 DNA sequence: TGTGCCACCAGCAGTCTCCCGTTCAGGGCAACCGGGGAGCTGTTTTTT. Residues: CATSSLPFRATGELFF. The V call is TRBV15, the J call TRBJ2-2; perhaps TRBD1 as D (5 bases). Per the germline V gene, CDR1 is LNHNV and CDR2 is YYDKDF (reference sequence). There are 16 residues in the CDR3. Trimming cost V 3 bases and J 5 bases, with 16 bases left between them.

V and J are TRBV20-1 and TRBJ1-1, with D unclear. The germline gives CDR1 DFQATT, CDR2 SNEGSKA (reference sequence). V lost 3 bases and J lost 0, with 17 bases in between. This CDR3 spans 16 amino acids. In DNA, the CDR3 is TGCAGTGCTAGGTGGGTCGACCGACTCCTGAACACTGAAGCTTTCTTT. Encoded protein: CSARWVDRLLNTEAFF.

As DNA, the CDR3 is TGCGCCAGCAGCTTGAACCCCTACACCATATATTTT. Protein: CASSLNPYTIYF. The gene calls are TRBV5-1 and TRBJ1-3; unclear D gene. The CDR3 has 12 residues. Germline V gene data show CDR1 as SGHRS and CDR2 as YFSETQ. The germline V and J ends were trimmed by 1 base and 8 bases, with 7 bases remaining between them.

The V call is TRBV20-1, the J call TRBJ1-2; D remains unclear. The CDR3 has 14 residues. Germline CDR1 DFQATT, CDR2 SNEGSKA (reference sequence). V gave up 3 bases and J gave up 2 bases, with 13 bases separating them. The CDR3 nucleotides are TGCAGTGCTAGGAGATTTACAGTAAACTATGGCTACACCTTC. Its translation: CSARRFTVNYGYTF.

This chain links TRBV2 with TRBJ2-1; the match to TRBD2 covers 12 bases. The CDR3 is 16 amino acids. Germline-derived CDR1 and CDR2 are SNHLY and FYNNEI. The V gene end was trimmed by 6 bases and the J gene end by 8 bases; junction bases not matched to a gene: 11. Written as DNA, the CDR3 is TGTGCCAGCAGAGCCGGGACTAGCGGGCTCCGAGATGAGCAGTTCTTC. Translated, it gives CASRAGTSGLRDEQFF.

The gene calls are TRBV6-5 and TRBJ2-3, with 15 bases lining up with TRBD2. Losses at the gene ends were 4 bases for V and 6 bases for J; bases not matched to a gene: 2. The CDR3 runs 15 residues. Germline assignment: CDR1 MNHEY and CDR2 SVGAGI. CDR3 in DNA: TGTGCCAGCAGTTCCGGGACTAGCGGGGGGGATACGCAGTATTTT. Amino acids: CASSSGTSGGDTQYF.

This rearrangement joins TRBV15 to TRBJ1-1; D unclear. Trimming removed 2 bases at V and 3 bases at J, with 10 bases between. CDR1 and CDR2 from the germline V gene are LNHNV and YYDKDF (reference sequence). The CDR3 is 14 residues long. The CDR3 region has the DNA TGTGCCACCAGCAGACGGACGGTCGACACTGAAGCTTTCTTT. Protein product: CATSRRTVDTEAFF.

This clonotype occurred a few times. V is TRBV18 and J is TRBJ1-1; no clear D. From germline, CDR1 is KGHSH and CDR2 LQKENI. The CDR3 runs 15 residues. With 6 bases removed from V and 2 bases from J, the gap between germline ends came to 16 bases. The CDR3 protein is CASSSPGGVNTEAFF. The CDR3 DNA reads as TGTGCCAGCTCGTCTCCAGGTGGGGTTAACACTGAAGCTTTCTTT.